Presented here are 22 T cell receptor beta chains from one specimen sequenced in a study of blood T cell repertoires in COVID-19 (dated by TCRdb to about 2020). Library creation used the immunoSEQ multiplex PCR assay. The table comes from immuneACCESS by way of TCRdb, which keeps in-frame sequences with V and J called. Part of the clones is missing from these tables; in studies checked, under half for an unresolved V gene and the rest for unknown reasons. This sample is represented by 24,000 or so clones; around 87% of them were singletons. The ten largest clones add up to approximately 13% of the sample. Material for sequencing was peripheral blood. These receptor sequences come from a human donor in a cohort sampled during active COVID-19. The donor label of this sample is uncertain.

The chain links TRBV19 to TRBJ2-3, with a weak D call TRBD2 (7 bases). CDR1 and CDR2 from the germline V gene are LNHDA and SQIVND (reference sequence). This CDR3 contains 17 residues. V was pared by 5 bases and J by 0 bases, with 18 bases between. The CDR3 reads CASSDRGGETSTDTQYF. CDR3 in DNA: TGTGCCAGTAGTGATAGGGGGGGAGAAACTAGCACAGATACGCAGTATTTT.

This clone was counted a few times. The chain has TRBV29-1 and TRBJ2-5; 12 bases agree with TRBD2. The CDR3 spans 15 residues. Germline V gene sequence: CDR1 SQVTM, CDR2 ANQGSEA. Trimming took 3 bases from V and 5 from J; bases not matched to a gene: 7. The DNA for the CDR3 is TGCAGCGTTGATCCTAGCGGGGGGGCAGGGGAGACCCAGTACTTC. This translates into CSVDPSGGAGETQYF. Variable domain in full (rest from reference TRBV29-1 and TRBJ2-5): SAVISQKPSRDICQRGTSLTIQCQVDSQVTMMFWYRQQPGQSLTLIATANQGSEATYESGFVIDKFPISRPNLTFSTLTVSNMSPEDSSIYLCSVDPSGGAGETQYFGPGTRLLVL.

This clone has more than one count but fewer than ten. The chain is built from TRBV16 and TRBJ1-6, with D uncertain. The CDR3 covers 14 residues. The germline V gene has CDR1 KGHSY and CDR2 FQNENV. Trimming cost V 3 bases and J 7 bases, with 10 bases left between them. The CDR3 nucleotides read TGTGCCAGCAGCCAGGGCAGTACAAATTCACCCCTCCACTTT. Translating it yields CASSQGSTNSPLHF.

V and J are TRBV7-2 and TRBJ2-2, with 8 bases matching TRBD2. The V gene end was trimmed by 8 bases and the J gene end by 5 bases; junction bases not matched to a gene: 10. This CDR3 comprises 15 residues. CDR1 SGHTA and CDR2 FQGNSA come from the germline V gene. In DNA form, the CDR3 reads TGTGCCAGCTCCCGACCGGGGGGGAGGACCGGGGAGCTGTTTTTT. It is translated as CASSRPGGRTGELFF.

The CDR3 coding sequence is TGTGCCAGCAGTTCAAGGGGGCGGATGACCCAGTACTTC. Amino acid sequence: CASSSRGRMTQYF. This sequence joins TRBV27 and TRBJ2-5; 7 positions match TRBD1. CDR3 size: 13 residues. Germline V gene sequence: CDR1 MNHEY, CDR2 SMNVEV (reference sequence). The J segment lost 7 bases and the V segment lost 4 bases, leaving 6 bases of the junction unmatched.

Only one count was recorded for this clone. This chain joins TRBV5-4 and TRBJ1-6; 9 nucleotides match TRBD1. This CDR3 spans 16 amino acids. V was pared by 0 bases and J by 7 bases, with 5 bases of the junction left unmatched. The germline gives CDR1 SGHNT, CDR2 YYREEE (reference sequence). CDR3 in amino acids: CASSLGTGAGNSPLHF. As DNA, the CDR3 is TGTGCCAGCAGCTTGGGGACAGGGGCCGGGAATTCACCCCTCCACTTT.

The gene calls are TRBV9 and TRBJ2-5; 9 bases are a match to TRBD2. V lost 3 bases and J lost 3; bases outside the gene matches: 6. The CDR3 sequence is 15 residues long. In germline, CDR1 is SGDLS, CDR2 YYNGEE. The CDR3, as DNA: TGTGCCAGCAGCGAGGTAGCGGGGGATAAAGAGACCCAGTACTTC. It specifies CASSEVAGDKETQYF.

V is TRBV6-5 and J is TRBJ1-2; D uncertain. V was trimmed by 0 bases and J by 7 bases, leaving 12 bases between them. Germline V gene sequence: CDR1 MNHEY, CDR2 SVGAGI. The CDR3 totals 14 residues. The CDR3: CASSYSGGVAGYTF. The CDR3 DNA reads TGTGCCAGCAGTTACTCGGGCGGGGTTGCTGGCTACACCTTC.

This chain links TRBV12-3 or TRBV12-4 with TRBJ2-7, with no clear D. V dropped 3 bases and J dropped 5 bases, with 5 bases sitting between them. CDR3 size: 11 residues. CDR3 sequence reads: CASSFSNEQYF. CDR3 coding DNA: TGTGCCAGCAGTTTTAGCAACGAGCAGTACTTC.

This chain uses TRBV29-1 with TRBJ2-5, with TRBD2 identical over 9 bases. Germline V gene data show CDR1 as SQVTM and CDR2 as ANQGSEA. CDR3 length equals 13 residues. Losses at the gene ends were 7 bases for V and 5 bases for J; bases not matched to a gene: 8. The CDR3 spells CSALAGAGETQYF. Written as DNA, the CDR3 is TGCAGCGCCTTAGCGGGGGCCGGGGAGACCCAGTACTTC.

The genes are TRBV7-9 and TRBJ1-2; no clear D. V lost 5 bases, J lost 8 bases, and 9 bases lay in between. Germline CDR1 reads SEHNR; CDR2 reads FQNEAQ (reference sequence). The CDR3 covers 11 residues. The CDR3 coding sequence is TGTGCCAGCAGCCCCACAGTGGGCTACACCTTC. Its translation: CASSPTVGYTF. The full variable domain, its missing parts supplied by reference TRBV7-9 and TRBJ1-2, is DTGVSQNPRHKITKRGQNVTFRCDPISEHNRLYWYRQTLGQGPEFLTYFQNEAQLEKSRLLSDRFSAERPKGSFSTLEIQRTEQGDSAMYLCASSPTVGYTFGSGTRLTVV.

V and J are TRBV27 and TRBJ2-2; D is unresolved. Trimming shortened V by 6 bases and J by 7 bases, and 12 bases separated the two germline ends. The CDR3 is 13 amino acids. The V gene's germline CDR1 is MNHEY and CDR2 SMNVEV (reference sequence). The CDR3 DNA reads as TGTGCCAGCAGGACTGGAAGAGGCGGGGAGCTGTTTTTT. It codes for CASRTGRGGELFF.

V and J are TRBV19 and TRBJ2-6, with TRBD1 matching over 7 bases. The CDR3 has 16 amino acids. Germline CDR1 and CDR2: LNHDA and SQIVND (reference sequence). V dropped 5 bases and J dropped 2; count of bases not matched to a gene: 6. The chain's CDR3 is CASSGDRAPGANVLTF. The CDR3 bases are TGTGCCAGTAGTGGTGACAGGGCTCCTGGGGCCAACGTCCTGACTTTC.

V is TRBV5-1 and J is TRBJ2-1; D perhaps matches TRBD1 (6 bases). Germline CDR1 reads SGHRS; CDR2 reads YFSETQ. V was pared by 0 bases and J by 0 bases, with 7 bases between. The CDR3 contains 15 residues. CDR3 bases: TGCGCCAGCAGCTTGGGAGGGGGCTCCTACAATGAGCAGTTCTTC. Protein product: CASSLGGGSYNEQFF.

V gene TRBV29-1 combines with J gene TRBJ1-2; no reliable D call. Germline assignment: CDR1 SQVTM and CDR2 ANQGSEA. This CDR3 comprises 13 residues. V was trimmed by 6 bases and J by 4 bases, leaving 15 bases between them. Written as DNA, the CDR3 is TGCAGCGTCGAGTTAGGTCTAGGCTATGGCTACACCTTC. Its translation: CSVELGLGYGYTF. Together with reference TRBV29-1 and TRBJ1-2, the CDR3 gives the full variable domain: SAVISQKPSRDICQRGTSLTIQCQVDSQVTMMFWYRQQPGQSLTLIATANQGSEATYESGFVIDKFPISRPNLTFSTLTVSNMSPEDSSIYLCSVELGLGYGYTFGSGTRLTVV.

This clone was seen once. CDR3 sequence: CASSREEILNNSPLHF. The CDR3 DNA follows: TGCGCCAGCAGCCGAGAAGAGATTCTAAATAATTCACCCCTCCACTTT. The chain uses TRBV4-1 and TRBJ1-6, with D unresolved. Trimming removed 4 bases at V and 5 bases at J, with 15 bases between. The CDR3 loop spans 16 amino acids. The germline V gene has CDR1 MGHRA and CDR2 YSYEKL.

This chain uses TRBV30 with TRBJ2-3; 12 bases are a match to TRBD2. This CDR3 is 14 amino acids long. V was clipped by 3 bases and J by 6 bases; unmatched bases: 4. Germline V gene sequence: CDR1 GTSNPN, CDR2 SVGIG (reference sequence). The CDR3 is CAWRLAGGSDTQYF. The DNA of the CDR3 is TGTGCCTGGAGACTAGCGGGGGGTTCTGATACGCAGTATTTT.

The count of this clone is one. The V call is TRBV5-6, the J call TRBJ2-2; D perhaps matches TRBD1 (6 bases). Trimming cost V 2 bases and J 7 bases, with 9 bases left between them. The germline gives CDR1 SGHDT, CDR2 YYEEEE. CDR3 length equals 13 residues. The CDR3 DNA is TGTGCCAGCAGCTTAACAGGGATCGGGGAGCTGTTTTTT. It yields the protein CASSLTGIGELFF. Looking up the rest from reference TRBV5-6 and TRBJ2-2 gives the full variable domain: DAGVTQSPTHLIKTRGQQVTLRCSPKSGHDTVSWYQQALGQGPQFIFQYYEEEERQRGNFPDRFSGHQFPNYSSELNVNALLLGDSALYLCASSLTGIGELFFGEGSRLTVL.

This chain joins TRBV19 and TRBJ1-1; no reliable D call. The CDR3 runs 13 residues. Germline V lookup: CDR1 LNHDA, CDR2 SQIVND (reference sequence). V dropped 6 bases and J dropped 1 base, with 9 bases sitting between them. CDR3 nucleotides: TGTGCCAGTAGCCCCGTGAGGAACACTGAAGCTTTCTTT. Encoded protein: CASSPVRNTEAFF.

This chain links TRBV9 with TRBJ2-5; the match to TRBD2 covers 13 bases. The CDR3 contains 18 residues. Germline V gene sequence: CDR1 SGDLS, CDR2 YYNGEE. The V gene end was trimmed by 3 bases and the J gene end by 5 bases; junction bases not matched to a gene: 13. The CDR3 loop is CASSAGILAGGPGETQYF. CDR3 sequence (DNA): TGTGCCAGCAGCGCAGGAATACTAGCGGGGGGGCCCGGGGAGACCCAGTACTTC.

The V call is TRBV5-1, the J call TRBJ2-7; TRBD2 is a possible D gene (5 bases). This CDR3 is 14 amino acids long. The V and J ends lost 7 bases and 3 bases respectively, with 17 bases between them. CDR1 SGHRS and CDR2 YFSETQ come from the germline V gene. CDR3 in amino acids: CASSRTAGSYEQYF. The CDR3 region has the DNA TGCGCCAGCTCTCGGACTGCAGGCAGCTACGAGCAGTACTTC.

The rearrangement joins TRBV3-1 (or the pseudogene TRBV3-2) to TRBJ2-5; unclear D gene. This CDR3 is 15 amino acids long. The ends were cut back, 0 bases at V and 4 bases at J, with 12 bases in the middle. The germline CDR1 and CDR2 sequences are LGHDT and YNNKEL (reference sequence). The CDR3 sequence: CASSQERIVGETQYF. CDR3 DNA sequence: TGTGCCAGCAGCCAAGAGAGGATAGTGGGAGAGACCCAGTACTTC.